The next 3 T cell receptor beta chains were all read from a single sample in a study of T-cell memory formation after mild COVID-19. TCRdb re-called the 5' RACE reads through MiXCR, storing one row per CDR3 protein. The sample holds fewer than 250,000 distinct CDR3 sequences; about 11% are singletons and the top ten take approximately 3%. Sequenced material: PBMCs or a T cell subset sorted from them (not recorded which). The receptors derive from a man between 18 and 29 years old who had mild COVID-19 (a few samples of this study predate the infection). Cell type and time point are not known.

This clonotype was detected many times. The chain combines TRBV28 with TRBJ2-7, with D perhaps matching TRBD1 (5 bases). Germline assignment: CDR1 MDHEN and CDR2 SYDVKM. Trimming removed 3 bases from V and 3 bases from J, with 15 bases in between. This CDR3 region has 15 residues. In nucleotides, the CDR3 is TGTGCCAGCAGTTTCAGGGCTGGGGTAATCTACGAGCAGTACTTC. Protein product: CASSFRAGVIYEQYF.

This clonotype was counted between two and nine times. The CDR3, as DNA: TGTGCCAGCAGGGCGGACAGGGGGCGACGAAATGAGCAGTTCTTC. Its translation: CASRADRGRRNEQFF. This chain links TRBV7-8 with TRBJ2-1; 11 bases align to TRBD1. CDR1 SGHVS and CDR2 FQNEAQ come from the germline V gene. With 6 bases clipped from V and 7 bases from J, the junction kept 8 bases outside the gene matches. The CDR3 sequence is 15 residues long.

On this clonotype itself: One end of the junction fails to match germline, which may point to a read error. In DNA, the CDR3 is TGCAGTGCCCCGCGGTTGAAAACTGAAGCTTTCTTT. Translation gives CSAPRLKTEAFF. J is TRBJ1-1 and V is TRBV20-1, with D hard to call. The CDR3 contains 12 residues. Germline lookup yields CDR1 DFQATT and CDR2 SNEGSKA (reference sequence).